This TCR beta chain was profiled in a study of T cell responses to AZD1222 COVID-19 vaccine. The study's findings and limits: White British donors predominated, females outnumbered males, and clonal diversity was possibly underestimated.

TCRdb's copy holds only in-frame clones and misses some; the assay was immunoSEQ multiplex PCR. The sample has fewer than 110,000 clones, roughly 89% seen once. As concerns this clone: The antigen is undetermined.

CDR1 is SNHLY, CDR2 FYNNEI, per germline. V was cut by 6 bases and J by 5 bases, with 10 bases left in between. This CDR3 has 13 residues. V is TRBV2 and J is TRBJ2-2, with D possibly matching TRBD1 (5 bases). The clonotype comes from an adult in good health. The sequencing here drew on peripheral blood, taken on day 0 of AZD1222 vaccination. The CDR3 DNA follows: TGTGCCAGCAGCCTTGACAGAACCGGGGAGCTGTTTTTT. Protein: CASSLDRTGELFF.